This TCR beta chain was sequenced for a study of blood T cell repertoires in COVID-19. Background on the study: Some COVID-19 samples were acute and others convalescent; all came from the United States, Italy and Spain. Sources were T cells, B-cell-depleted T cells, or PBMCs; the material itself was cDNA or gDNA.

Authors' analysis steps: Reference gene primer amplification yielded estimated nucleated cell counts. Measured with immunoSEQ multiplex PCR; TCRdb has only the in-frame clones, and not every one. V and J calls and clone size are given by that table; D and trimming were obtained from the DNA. The table has under 75,000 clones, about 91% seen once. The CDR3 runs 16 residues. V was clipped by 3 bases and J by 3 bases; unmatched bases: 8. Germline V gives CDR1 KGHSH, CDR2 LQKENI. The sequenced sample was peripheral blood. The rearrangement joins TRBV18 to TRBJ2-3, with 8 bases matching TRBD2. The receptor comes from a man in his forties or fifties with active COVID-19. CDR3 protein: CASSPVHSGDTDTQYF. Written as DNA, the CDR3 is TGTGCCAGCTCACCGGTACATAGCGGGGATACAGATACGCAGTATTTT.